Listed below are T cell receptor beta chains from one sample, sequenced in a study of pediatric ulcerative colitis. The data were produced by immunoSEQ multiplex PCR, yet TCRdb's version contains in-frame clones alone and is incomplete. Of some 11,000 clones listed, roughly 80% were seen once; the top ten hold 3.5% to 5%. Sequenced material: gut tissue. These receptors were collected from a girl aged 5-17 years who was a control in a study of pediatric ulcerative colitis. CDR3s include the opening cysteine and the closing phenylalanine or tryptophan. D genes are given only for firm matches. Size tells how often a clone was seen (once, few, many) or the class of an expanded clone, and some rows leave it out.

NA	TRBV11-2	TRBD1	TRBJ2-3	TGTGCCAGCAGCCGAGAGGGGGCAGGGGGCAGTGGAGATACGCAGTATTTT	CASSREGAGGSGDTQYF
NA	TRBV9	NA	TRBJ2-7	TGTGCCAGCAGCGTAGCAACAGTGAGCGAGCAGTACTTC	CASSVATVSEQYF
NA	TRBV7-2	TRBD1	TRBJ2-1	TGTGCCAGCAGCTTACGTCACAGGGGTTCCTACAATGAGCAGTTCTTC	CASSLRHRGSYNEQFF
NA	TRBV6-1	NA	TRBJ1-5	TGTGCCAGCAGTGAATTTCAGCCCCAGCATTTT	CASSEFQPQHF
NA	TRBV19	NA	TRBJ1-5	TGTGCCAGTAGTATCGGGGGGTATAGCAATCAGCCCCAGCATTTT	CASSIGGYSNQPQHF
NA	TRBV9	NA	TRBJ2-1	TGTGCCAGCAGCGCGTGGGGGCTAGATGAGCAGTTCTTC	CASSAWGLDEQFF
NA	TRBV7-3	TRBD2	TRBJ2-7	TGTGCCAGCAGCTTATGGGCGGGAGGGGACGAGCAGTACTTC	CASSLWAGGDEQYF
NA	TRBV29-1	NA	TRBJ1-1	TGCTGCGCAAGGGAAACGTACACTGAAGCTTTCTTT	CCARETYTEAFF
NA	TRBV11-2	TRBD1	TRBJ2-7	TGTGCCAGCAGCTTAGGTGGACAGGGAACGGGCGAGCAGTACTTC	CASSLGGQGTGEQYF
NA	TRBV19	TRBD2	TRBJ2-7	TGTGCCAGTAGTGAACGGACTAGCGGGCTTTACGAGCAGTACTTC	CASSERTSGLYEQYF
NA	TRBV27	TRBD1	TRBJ1-5	TGTGCCAGCAGTTTAACTCTCGGACAGGGGAGTTCCGGGCAGCCCCAGCATTTT	CASSLTLGQGSSGQPQHF
NA	TRBV5-1	NA	TRBJ2-7	TGCGCCAGCAGCGGGAGCGGGCTAAGCTCCTACGAGCAGTACTTC	CASSGSGLSSYEQYF
NA	TRBV4-3	NA	TRBJ2-5	TGCGCCAGCAGCCAAAATTGGGGGGCACTTGAGACCCAGTACTTC	CASSQNWGALETQYF
NA	TRBV10-1	TRBD2	TRBJ2-2	TGCGCCAGCAGTGAAGCGGGAGGGTCCGGGGAGCTGTTTTTT	CASSEAGGSGELFF
NA	TRBV29-1	NA	TRBJ2-3	TGCAGCGTTGAAGATCGGTGGGTCCTAAGCACAGATACGCAGTATTTT	CSVEDRWVLSTDTQYF
NA	TRBV4-3	NA	TRBJ2-7	TGCGCCAGCAGCCAAGAACGTCTAGCTCGGGAGCAGTACTTC	CASSQERLAREQYF
NA	TRBV28	NA	TRBJ1-1	TGTGCCAGCAGTTTAAGCCCGGGGGTTAACACTGAAGCTTTCTTT	CASSLSPGVNTEAFF
NA	TRBV5-1	NA	TRBJ2-1	TGCGCCAGCAGCTCGCCTTCGGGGGACTTTTCTAGGAATGAGCAGTTCTTC	CASSSPSGDFSRNEQFF
NA	TRBV2	NA	TRBJ1-5	TGTGCCAGCAGTGAAGAACGGACACCGAGGCCCCCGCATTTT	CASSEERTPRPPHF
NA	TRBV4-1	NA	TRBJ2-5	TGCGCCAGCAGCCAAGTGGGAGCTACTTCGGGGACCCAGTACTTC	CASSQVGATSGTQYF
NA	TRBV19	NA	TRBJ1-4	TGTGCCAGTAGCAGGGAGTTGGCCGAAAAACTGTTTTTT	CASSRELAEKLFF
NA	TRBV7-9	NA	TRBJ1-1	TGTGCCAGCAGCCCAACGAGGGGGGGCGGCACTGAAGCTTTCTTT	CASSPTRGGGTEAFF
NA	TRBV7-9	NA	TRBJ2-7	TGTGCCAGCAGCTTAGCATACTACGAGCAGTACTTC	CASSLAYYEQYF
NA	TRBV5-1	NA	TRBJ1-2	TGCGCCAGCAGCTTGGCCCAACAGGGAGATGGCTACACCTTC	CASSLAQQGDGYTF
NA	TRBV7-3	TRBD2	TRBJ2-2	TGTGCCAGCAGCATGACTAGCGGAGCGAACACCGGGGAGCTGTTTTTT	CASSMTSGANTGELFF
NA	TRBV4-3	NA	TRBJ1-2	TGCGCCAGCAGCCAAGACCTCTTCTATGGCTACACCTTC	CASSQDLFYGYTF
NA	TRBV28	TRBD2	TRBJ2-1	TGTGCCAGCAGTTTAGGACTAGCCACGGGTTTGAATGAGCAGTTCTTC	CASSLGLATGLNEQFF
NA	TRBV4-3	NA	TRBJ1-1	TGCGCCAGCAGCCAAGACAGGGGGAACACTGAAGCTTTCTTT	CASSQDRGNTEAFF
NA	TRBV28	TRBD1	TRBJ2-7	TGTGCCAGCAGGTACAGGGGGCGTTCGTACGAGCAGTACTTC	CASRYRGRSYEQYF
few	TRBV2	NA	TRBJ1-3	TGTGCCAGCAGGAGGGTCAGGACCGCTAGCTCTGGAAACACCATATATTTT	CASRRVRTASSGNTIYF
NA	TRBV29-1	NA	TRBJ2-5	TGCAGCGTTGCAAAAGAGACCCAGTACTTC	CSVAKETQYF
once	TRBV4-2	NA	TRBJ1-1	TGTGCCAGCAGCCAAGATCTCGGGGGATTAGGGGAAGCTTTCTTT	CASSQDLGGLGEAFF
few	TRBV19	NA	TRBJ2-1	TGTGCCAGTAGAGAGAGTCCCAATGAGCAGTTCTTC	CASRESPNEQFF
NA	TRBV11-3	TRBD2	TRBJ2-3	TGTGCCAGCAGCTTAGGACTAGCGGACGCAGATACGCAGTATTTT	CASSLGLADADTQYF
NA	TRBV12-5	NA	TRBJ1-5	TGTGCTAGTGGTTCCGAGTTCTCGGCCCAGCATTTT	CASGSEFSAQHF
once	TRBV10-2	TRBD2	TRBJ2-7	TGCGCCAGCAGGGTAGCGGGAAGGGGCTACGAGCAGTACTTC	CASRVAGRGYEQYF
NA	TRBV7-3	TRBD1	TRBJ1-2	TGTGCCAGCAGCTCTACTTGGGGACAGGACCCCTATGGCTACACCTTC	CASSSTWGQDPYGYTF
NA	TRBV7-8	TRBD2	TRBJ2-2	TGTGCCAGCAGCGCCCTACTAGCGGCCGGGGAGCTGTTTTTT	CASSALLAAGELFF
NA	TRBV4-2	NA	TRBJ2-5	TGTGCCAGCAGCCAAGCACAAGAGACCCAGTACTTC	CASSQAQETQYF
NA	TRBV10-1	NA	TRBJ2-1	TGCGCCAGCAGTGATATGGCGGTTGAGGGGGAGCAGTTCTTC	CASSDMAVEGEQFF
NA	TRBV7-9	TRBD2	TRBJ2-3	TGTGCCAGCAGCTTAGCGCGTCTAGCGGGAACAGATACGCAGTATTTT	CASSLARLAGTDTQYF
NA	TRBV6-1	TRBD2	TRBJ2-3	TGTGCCAGCAGTGAACTAGCGGGAGCAGATACGCAGTATTTT	CASSELAGADTQYF
NA	TRBV6-1	NA	TRBJ1-2	TGTGCCAGCAGTGAAACCCTCCTGACAGGCTATGGCTACACCTTC	CASSETLLTGYGYTF
NA	TRBV4-2	NA	TRBJ2-1	TGTGCCAGCAGCGACGTGGGGGCAATGTTCAATGAGCAGTTCTTC	CASSDVGAMFNEQFF
NA	TRBV2	NA	TRBJ1-1	TGTGCCAGCCTCGGGACGGGAGCGGCGGGTGAAGCTTTCTTT	CASLGTGAAGEAFF
NA	TRBV28	TRBD1	TRBJ1-2	TGTGCCAGCAGTTTAGGGACAGGGTTTAGTGGCTACACCTTC	CASSLGTGFSGYTF
NA	TRBV5-1	NA	TRBJ1-4	TGCGCCAGCAGCTTGGAGCCGAATGAAAAACTGTTTTTT	CASSLEPNEKLFF
NA	TRBV29-1	NA	TRBJ2-3	TGCAGCGTTGAAACCCGACTGAGAACTAGCACAGATACGCAGTATTTT	CSVETRLRTSTDTQYF
NA	TRBV9	NA	TRBJ2-1	TGTGCCAGCAGCCACGACAGGAGGGGTTCCAGTGAGCAGTTCTTC	CASSHDRRGSSEQFF
NA	TRBV19	NA	TRBJ1-5	TGTGCCAGTAGTAGTTCGTTTTTAAAGGGGAGAAATCAGCCCCAGCATTTT	CASSSSFLKGRNQPQHF
NA	TRBV7-9	NA	TRBJ1-1	TGTGCCAGCAGTTTTAACATGAACACTGAAGCTTTCTTT	CASSFNMNTEAFF
NA	TRBV27	NA	TRBJ1-5	TGTGCCAGCACCCCAGGGTGGGGCAATCAGCCCCAGCATTTT	CASTPGWGNQPQHF
NA	TRBV10-2	NA	TRBJ2-7	TGCGCCAGCAGCGCGCCCAGTAGGAGCTCCTACGAGCAGTACTTC	CASSAPSRSSYEQYF
NA	TRBV6-1	NA	TRBJ2-2	TGTGCCAGCAGTGAACGCAGTGACACCGGGGAGCTGTTTTTT	CASSERSDTGELFF
NA	TRBV6-6	NA	TRBJ2-3	TGTGCCAGCAGTTGGGCTTCTAGCACAGATACGCAGTATTTT	CASSWASSTDTQYF
NA	TRBV9	NA	TRBJ1-1	TGTGCCAGCAGCGTAGGGGCAGCCGGCGGCACTGAAGCTTTCTTT	CASSVGAAGGTEAFF
NA	TRBV6-6	NA	TRBJ2-7	TGTGCCAGCAGTTACTCGCAGGGTCCCTACGAGCAGTACTTC	CASSYSQGPYEQYF
NA	TRBV6-5	NA	TRBJ2-5	TGTGCCAGCAGTTACGAGGGGGGGACCCAGTACTTC	CASSYEGGTQYF
NA	TRBV7-6	NA	TRBJ2-7	TGTGCCAGCAGCTTAGGTCGGGGGAGTTTCTACGAGCAGTACTTC	CASSLGRGSFYEQYF